One T cell receptor (beta chain) is described in this entry. Its antigen is unidentified. This sample is part of a study of a mutant IDH1 vaccine in newly diagnosed glioma. Study at large: Either 4-6 weeks after radiotherapy alone or alongside temozolomide, vaccination was begun. Whole-study results and caveats: Whatever changes occurred in top peripheral T cell clonotypes seemed unrelated to pseudoprogression. It was roughly 93% of patients that developed vaccine-induced immune responses.

The CDR3 spans 15 residues. Germline loops: CDR1 SGHRS, CDR2 YFSETQ. Unmatched junction bases numbered 10, after V lost 4 bases and J lost 4 bases. Stated time point: week 5, during vaccination. Vaccine doses each comprised 300 ug of mutant IDH1 20-mer peptide, with topical imiquimod. Donors had new IDH1-mutant astrocytomas of WHO grade 3 or 4 (ATRX-lost). Some clones are missing from TCRdb's copy, which holds only in-frame ones; the method was immunoSEQ multiplex PCR. Among 50,000 to 70,000 clones listed, 82% were seen once. The V gene is TRBV5-1, the J gene TRBJ2-5; 7 bases agree with TRBD2. Sequenced material: PBMCs, taken from a glioma patient whose treatment included an IDH1 peptide vaccine. This TCR came from a woman younger than 30 with glioma. Some clones in this sample may be carry-over from other donors' samples. The CDR3 here is CASSPGGERAETQYF. The CDR3 DNA is TGCGCCAGCAGCCCGGGGGGAGAGCGGGCAGAGACCCAGTACTTC. The full variable domain, in which reference TRBV5-1 and TRBJ2-5 provide the parts outside the CDR3, is KAGVTQTPRYLIKTRGQQVTLSCSPISGHRSVSWYQQTPGQGLQFLFEYFSETQRNKGNFPGRFSGRQFSNSRSEMNVSTLELGDSALYLCASSPGGERAETQYFGPGTRLLVL.